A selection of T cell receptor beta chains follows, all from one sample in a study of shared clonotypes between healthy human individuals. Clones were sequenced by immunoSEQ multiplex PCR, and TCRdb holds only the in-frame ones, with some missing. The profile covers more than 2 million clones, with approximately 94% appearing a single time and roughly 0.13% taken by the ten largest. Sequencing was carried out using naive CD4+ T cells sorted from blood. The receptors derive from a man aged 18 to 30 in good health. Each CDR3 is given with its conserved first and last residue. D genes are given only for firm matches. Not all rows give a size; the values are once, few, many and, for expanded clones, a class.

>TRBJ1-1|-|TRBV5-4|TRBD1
CASRPGGSLWTEAFF
TGTGCCAGCCGCCCAGGGGGCTCTTTATGGACTGAAGCTTTCTTT
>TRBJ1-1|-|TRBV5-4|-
CASSFSGGGNTEAFF
TGTGCCAGCAGCTTCAGCGGAGGGGGGAACACTGAAGCTTTCTTT
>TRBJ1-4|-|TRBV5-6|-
CASSSLGREENEKLFF
TGTGCCAGCAGCTCGCTTGGGAGGGAGGAAAATGAAAAACTGTTTTTT
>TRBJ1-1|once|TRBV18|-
CASRPGTGNTEAFF
TGTGCCAGCCGTCCCGGGACGGGGAACACTGAAGCTTTCTTT
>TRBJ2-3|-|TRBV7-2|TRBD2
CASSRTIIGLAGGADTQYF
TGTGCCAGCAGTCGCACTATCATAGGACTAGCGGGAGGGGCAGATACGCAGTATTTT
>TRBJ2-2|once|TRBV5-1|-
CASSLVRTGINTGELFF
TGCGCCAGCAGCTTGGTTAGAACAGGGATAAACACCGGGGAGCTGTTTTTT
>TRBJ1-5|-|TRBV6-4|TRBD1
CASSATGASNQPQHF
TGTGCCAGCAGTGCAACAGGGGCTAGCAATCAGCCCCAGCATTTT
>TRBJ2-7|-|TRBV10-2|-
CASSEPEEQYF
TGCGCCAGCAGTGAGCCAGAGGAGCAGTACTTC
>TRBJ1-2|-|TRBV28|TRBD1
CASSFRDRPGGGYTF
TGTGCCAGCAGTTTTAGGGACAGACCGGGGGGCGGTTACACCTTC
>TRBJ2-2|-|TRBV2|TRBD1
CASSDRGLSTGELFF
TGTGCCAGCAGTGACAGGGGGTTAAGCACCGGGGAGCTGTTTTTT
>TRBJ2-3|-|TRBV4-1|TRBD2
CASSQEWDQRGVDTQYF
TGCGCCAGCAGCCAAGAATGGGATCAGCGGGGGGTAGATACGCAGTATTTT
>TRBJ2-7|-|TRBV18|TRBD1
CASSPGTVYEQYF
TGTGCCAGCTCACCCGGGACAGTGTACGAGCAGTACTTC
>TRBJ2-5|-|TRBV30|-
CARGGGERGETQYF
TGTGCCAGGGGAGGAGGCGAAAGGGGAGAGACCCAGTACTTC
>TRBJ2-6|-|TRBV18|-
CASSEFDRPSGANVLTF
TGTGCCAGCTCAGAATTTGACAGGCCCTCTGGGGCCAACGTCCTGACTTTC
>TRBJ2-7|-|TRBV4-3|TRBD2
CASSQSSGSPEQYF
TGCGCCAGCAGCCAATCTAGCGGGAGTCCCGAGCAGTACTTC
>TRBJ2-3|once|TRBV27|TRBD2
CASRVRKAGGSWSTDTQYF
TGTGCCAGCAGGGTAAGGAAGGCGGGAGGGTCGTGGAGCACAGATACGCAGTATTTT
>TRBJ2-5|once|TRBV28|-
CASSLSPETQYF
TGTGCCAGCAGTTTATCCCCAGAGACCCAGTACTTC
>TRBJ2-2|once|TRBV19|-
CASSIVHLNTGELFF
TGTGCCAGTAGTATCGTACACCTGAACACCGGGGAGCTGTTTTTT
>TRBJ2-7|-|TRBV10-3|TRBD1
CATQDRSEQYF
TGTGCCACACAGGACAGGTCCGAGCAGTACTTC
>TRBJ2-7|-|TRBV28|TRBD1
CASSSQKPGTGGEQYF
TGTGCCAGCAGTTCTCAAAAACCCGGGACAGGGGGCGAGCAGTACTTC
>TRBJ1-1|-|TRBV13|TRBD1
CASSPGTGFNTEAFF
TGTGCCAGCAGCCCCGGGACAGGGTTTAACACTGAAGCTTTCTTT
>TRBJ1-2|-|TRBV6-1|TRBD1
CASSEGATGGYGYTF
TGTGCCAGCAGTGAAGGGGCGACAGGGGGCTATGGCTACACCTTC
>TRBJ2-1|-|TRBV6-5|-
CASSYAGLSNEQFF
TGTGCCAGCAGTTACGCGGGACTTAGCAATGAGCAGTTCTTC
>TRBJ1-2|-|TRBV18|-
CASSQSREASLQGVDYGYTF
TGTGCCAGCTCACAATCGCGGGAGGCGAGCTTACAGGGAGTCGACTATGGCTACACCTTC
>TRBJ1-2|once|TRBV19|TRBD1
CASSPGQGPYGYTF
TGTGCCAGTAGCCCCGGACAGGGTCCCTATGGCTACACCTTC
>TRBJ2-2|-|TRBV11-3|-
CASSADTDTGELFF
TGTGCCAGCAGCGCCGATACAGACACCGGGGAGCTGTTTTTT
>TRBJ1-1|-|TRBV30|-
CAWGRDGTEAFF
TGTGCCTGGGGCAGGGATGGAACTGAAGCTTTCTTT
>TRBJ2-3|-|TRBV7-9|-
CASSSWDGTDTQYF
TGTGCCAGCAGCTCATGGGACGGCACAGATACGCAGTATTTT
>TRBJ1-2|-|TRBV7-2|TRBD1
CASSPGTGGRYGYTF
TGTGCCAGCAGCCCGGGGACAGGGGGCAGATATGGCTACACCTTC
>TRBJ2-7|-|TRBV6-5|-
CASSEGKISYEQYF
TGTGCCAGCAGCGAGGGGAAAATATCCTACGAGCAGTACTTC
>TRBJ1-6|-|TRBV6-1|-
CASSERKINNSPLHF
TGTGCCAGCAGTGAAAGGAAGATTAATAATTCACCCCTCCACTTT
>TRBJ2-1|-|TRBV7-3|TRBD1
CASSTWTGREQFF
TGTGCCAGCAGCACTTGGACAGGGAGAGAGCAGTTCTTC
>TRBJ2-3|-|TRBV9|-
CASSPDRGRGDTQYF
TGTGCCAGCAGCCCCGATAGGGGCAGGGGAGATACGCAGTATTTT
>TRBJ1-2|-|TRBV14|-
CASSQGQDYGYTF
TGTGCCAGCAGCCAAGGGCAGGATTATGGCTACACCTTC
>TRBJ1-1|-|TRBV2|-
CASGTQGLNTEAFF
TGTGCCAGTGGGACACAGGGTTTGAACACTGAAGCTTTCTTT
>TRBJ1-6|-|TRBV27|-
CASSLSWEANSPLHF
TGTGCCAGCAGTTTATCGTGGGAGGCTAATTCACCCCTCCACTTT
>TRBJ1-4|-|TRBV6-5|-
CASSWRVKNEKLFF
TGTGCCAGCAGTTGGAGGGTCAAAAATGAAAAACTGTTTTTT
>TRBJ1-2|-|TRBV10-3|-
CAISESGKAVTF
TGTGCCATCAGTGAGTCGGGGAAGGCGGTGACCTTC
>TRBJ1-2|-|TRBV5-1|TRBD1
CASSKGTADGYTF
TGCGCCAGCAGCAAAGGGACAGCCGATGGCTACACCTTC
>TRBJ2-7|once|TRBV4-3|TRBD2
CASSQDQGGSPHEQYF
TGCGCCAGCAGCCAAGATCAGGGCGGGAGTCCCCACGAGCAGTACTTC
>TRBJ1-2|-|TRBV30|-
CAWSANYGYTF
TGTGCCTGGAGTGCGAACTATGGCTACACCTTC
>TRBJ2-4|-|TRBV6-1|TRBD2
CASSDVVAGGVKAKNIQYF
TGTGCCAGCAGTGACGTGGTAGCGGGGGGGGTTAAAGCCAAAAACATTCAGTACTTC